This T cell receptor beta chain derives from a study of T cells after yellow fever vaccination. Study outcomes and limitations: Booster samples showed a return of most primary-vaccination clones (around 96% CD4, around 88% CD8).

MiXCR was run by TCRdb on the 5' RACE reads, yielding one entry per CDR3 protein. The table has about 630,000 distinct CDR3 sequences, more than 9% seen once; the top ten hold about 15%. CDR1 and CDR2 from the germline V gene are KGHDR and SFDVKD. The CDR3 is 13 residues long. Trimming took off 7 bases at V and 1 base at J, with 8 bases between the two ends. This clonotype has only a few counts. Its antigen is as yet unknown. This clonotype was obtained from a man younger than 45 who received the YFV17D yellow fever vaccine. The chain employs TRBV24-1 and TRBJ2-3; D is unclear. The sequencing here drew on PBMCs, taken on the day of the yellow fever booster vaccination. The CDR3 bases are TGTGCCACCAGACCTCCTGGCACAGATACGCAGTATTTT. It encodes CATRPPGTDTQYF.